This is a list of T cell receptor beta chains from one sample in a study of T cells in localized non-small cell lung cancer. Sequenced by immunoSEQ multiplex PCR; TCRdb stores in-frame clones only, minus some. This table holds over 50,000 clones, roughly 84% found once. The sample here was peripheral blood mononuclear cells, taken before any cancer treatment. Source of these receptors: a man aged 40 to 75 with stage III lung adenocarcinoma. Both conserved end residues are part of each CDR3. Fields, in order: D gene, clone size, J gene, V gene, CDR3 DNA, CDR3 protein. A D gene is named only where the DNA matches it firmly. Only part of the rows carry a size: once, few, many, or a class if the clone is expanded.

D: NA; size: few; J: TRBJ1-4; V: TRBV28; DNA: TGTGCCAGCAGTTTATGGTCAGGCGTTAATGAAAAACTGTTTTTT; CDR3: CASSLWSGVNEKLFF
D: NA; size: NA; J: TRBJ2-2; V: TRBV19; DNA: TGTGCCAGTAGTATCGGTACAGGCACCGGGGAGCTGTTTTTT; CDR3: CASSIGTGTGELFF
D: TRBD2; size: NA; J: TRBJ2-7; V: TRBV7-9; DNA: TGTGCCAGCAGCTCGTTAGCGGGAACTGCCGAGCAGTACTTC; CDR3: CASSSLAGTAEQYF
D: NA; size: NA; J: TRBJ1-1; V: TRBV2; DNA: TGTGCCAGCTCTCGTAGGGACTTGGACACTGAAGCTTTCTTT; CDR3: CASSRRDLDTEAFF
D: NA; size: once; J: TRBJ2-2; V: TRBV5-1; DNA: TGCGCCAGCAGCTTGGGAGAGGCTGGCACCGGGGAGCTGTTTTTT; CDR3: CASSLGEAGTGELFF
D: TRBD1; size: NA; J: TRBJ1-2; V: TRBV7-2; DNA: TGTGCCAGCAGGGCTCCGGGACAGGGACACTATGGCTACACCTTC; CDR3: CASRAPGQGHYGYTF
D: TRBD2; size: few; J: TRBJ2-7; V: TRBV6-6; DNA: TGTGCCAGCAGTTCCTTAAGCGGGGGCCGTCCCTACGAGCAGTACTTC; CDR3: CASSSLSGGRPYEQYF
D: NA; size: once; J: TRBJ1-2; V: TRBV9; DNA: TGTGCCAGCAGCGTAGAAGACAGGAGATACACCTTC; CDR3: CASSVEDRRYTF
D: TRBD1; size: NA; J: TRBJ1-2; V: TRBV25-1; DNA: TGTGCCAGCAGTAACCGGGACAGGGGATATGGCTACACCTTC; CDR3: CASSNRDRGYGYTF
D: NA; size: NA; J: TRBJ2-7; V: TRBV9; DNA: TGTGCCAGCAGCTCGGGACTTGTGGGCGAGCAGAACTTC; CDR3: CASSSGLVGEQNF
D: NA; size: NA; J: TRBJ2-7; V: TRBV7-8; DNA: TGTGCCAGCAGCTACCCTTTGGGGGAGAGTGACTACGAGCAGTACTTC; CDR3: CASSYPLGESDYEQYF
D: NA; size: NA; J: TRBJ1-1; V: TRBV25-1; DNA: TGTGCCAGCGGGGAGAACACTGAAGCTTTCTTT; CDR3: CASGENTEAFF
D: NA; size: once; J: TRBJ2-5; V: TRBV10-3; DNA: TGTGCCATCAGTTGGACCTCAGGAGGGCTCGAAGAGACCCAGTACTTC; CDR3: CAISWTSGGLEETQYF
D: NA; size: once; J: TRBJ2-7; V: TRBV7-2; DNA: TGTGCCAGCAGCTTAGTAGGGGGAGAGGAGCAGTACTTC; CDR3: CASSLVGGEEQYF
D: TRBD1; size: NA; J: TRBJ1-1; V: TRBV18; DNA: TGTGCCAGCTCTCCTCGGACAGGGGGCCGCACTGAAGCTTTCTTT; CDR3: CASSPRTGGRTEAFF
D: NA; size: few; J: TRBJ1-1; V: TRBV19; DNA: TGTGCCAGTAGTGGGATGTGGGGGTTAGTGAACACTGAAGCTTTCTTT; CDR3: CASSGMWGLVNTEAFF
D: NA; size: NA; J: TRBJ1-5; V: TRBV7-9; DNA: TGTGCCAGCAGCCAAGGCATTGTCGGTCAGCCCCAGCATTTT; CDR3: CASSQGIVGQPQHF
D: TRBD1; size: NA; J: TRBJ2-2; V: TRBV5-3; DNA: TGTGCCAGAAGCTTGGTCGACAGGGATAGTCACACCGGGGAGCTGTTTTTT; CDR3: CARSLVDRDSHTGELFF
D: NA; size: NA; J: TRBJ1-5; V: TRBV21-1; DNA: TGTGCCAGCAGCAAAAATCTATTAGGGGATCAGCCCCAGCATTTT; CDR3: CASSKNLLGDQPQHF
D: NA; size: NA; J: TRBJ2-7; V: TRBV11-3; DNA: TGTGCCAGCAGCCCGCCAGGGTACGAGCAGTACTTC; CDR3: CASSPPGYEQYF